These T cell receptor beta chains were read from a single sample in a study of blood T cell repertoires in COVID-19. Measured with immunoSEQ multiplex PCR; TCRdb has only the in-frame clones, and not every one. The repertoire holds 77,000 or so clones, with around two thirds as singletons. Sequencing input: peripheral blood. Source of these receptors: a human donor with acute or convalescent COVID-19. The donor label of this sample is uncertain. CDR3s include the opening cysteine and the closing phenylalanine or tryptophan. Each record gives: V gene, D gene, J gene, clone size, CDR3 length, CDR3 DNA, CDR3 protein. A D gene is named only where the DNA matches it firmly. Not every row has a clone size; where given, it reads once, few, many or a size class.

v_call: TRBV11-2; d_call: TRBD1; j_call: TRBJ2-5; clone_size: .; cdr3_length: 15; cdr3_nt: TGTGCCAGCAGCTCTTACCCCGGGACAGAAGAGACCCAGTACTTC; cdr3_aa: CASSSYPGTEETQYF
v_call: TRBV5-1; d_call: .; j_call: TRBJ1-6; clone_size: many; cdr3_length: 13; cdr3_nt: TGCGCCAGCAATGACGGGGGTAATTCACCCCTCCACTTT; cdr3_aa: CASNDGGNSPLHF
v_call: TRBV28; d_call: TRBD1; j_call: TRBJ1-1; clone_size: .; cdr3_length: 16; cdr3_nt: TGTGCCAGCAGCCTTAACCCGGGACAGTCCCTCACTGAAGCTTTCTTT; cdr3_aa: CASSLNPGQSLTEAFF
v_call: TRBV5-5; d_call: TRBD2; j_call: TRBJ2-7; clone_size: few; cdr3_length: 14; cdr3_nt: TGTGCCAGCAGCCAGACTAGCGGCTCCTACGAGCAGTACTTC; cdr3_aa: CASSQTSGSYEQYF
v_call: TRBV19; d_call: .; j_call: TRBJ2-7; clone_size: once; cdr3_length: 13; cdr3_nt: TGTGCCAGTATAATAGGGAGTTGGGTCGAGCAGTACTTC; cdr3_aa: CASIIGSWVEQYF
v_call: TRBV7-2; d_call: TRBD1; j_call: TRBJ2-3; clone_size: once; cdr3_length: 12; cdr3_nt: TGTGCCAGCAGCTTAGGGGACAGGGGCCTATATTTT; cdr3_aa: CASSLGDRGLYF
v_call: TRBV28; d_call: TRBD2; j_call: TRBJ2-1; clone_size: .; cdr3_length: 15; cdr3_nt: TGTGCCAGCAGTCCCCGGACTAGCGGTTACAATGAGCAGTTCTTC; cdr3_aa: CASSPRTSGYNEQFF
v_call: TRBV10-3; d_call: TRBD1; j_call: TRBJ1-2; clone_size: .; cdr3_length: 12; cdr3_nt: TGTGCCATCAGGGGGACAGGGACAGGCTACACCTTC; cdr3_aa: CAIRGTGTGYTF
v_call: TRBV4-3; d_call: .; j_call: TRBJ1-2; clone_size: few; cdr3_length: 13; cdr3_nt: TGCGCCAGCAGCCAAGCCCCGGGATATGGCTACACCTTC; cdr3_aa: CASSQAPGYGYTF
v_call: TRBV18; d_call: TRBD2; j_call: TRBJ2-7; clone_size: .; cdr3_length: 15; cdr3_nt: TGTGCCAGCTCGTCCCAATCTAGCGGTCCCTACGAGCAGTACTTC; cdr3_aa: CASSSQSSGPYEQYF
v_call: TRBV3-1/TRBV3-2; d_call: TRBD2; j_call: TRBJ2-1; clone_size: few; cdr3_length: 14; cdr3_nt: TGTGCCAGCAGCCAAGATGCGGGGGGGAATGAGCAGTTCTTC; cdr3_aa: CASSQDAGGNEQFF
v_call: TRBV7-3; d_call: .; j_call: TRBJ2-7; clone_size: .; cdr3_length: 15; cdr3_nt: TGTGCCAGCAGCTTAACTCCGGACAGAACCTACGAGCAGTACTTC; cdr3_aa: CASSLTPDRTYEQYF
v_call: TRBV24-1; d_call: .; j_call: TRBJ1-1; clone_size: .; cdr3_length: 14; cdr3_nt: TGTGCCACCAGTGAGGACACCCCGGGCACTGAAGCTTTCTTT; cdr3_aa: CATSEDTPGTEAFF
v_call: TRBV5-1; d_call: .; j_call: TRBJ1-4; clone_size: few; cdr3_length: 14; cdr3_nt: TGCGCCAGCAGCTTGTCTGGACAGTCTGAAAAACTGTTTTTT; cdr3_aa: CASSLSGQSEKLFF
v_call: TRBV11-2; d_call: TRBD1; j_call: TRBJ2-5; clone_size: .; cdr3_length: 14; cdr3_nt: TGTGCCAGCACTGCCGGAAGGGGGCGCGAGACCCAGTACTTC; cdr3_aa: CASTAGRGRETQYF
v_call: TRBV28; d_call: TRBD2; j_call: TRBJ2-1; clone_size: once; cdr3_length: 16; cdr3_nt: TGTGCCAGCAGCCCGCGGGGGAAACGTCACGTCAGTGAGCAGTTCTTC; cdr3_aa: CASSPRGKRHVSEQFF
v_call: TRBV4-3; d_call: .; j_call: TRBJ2-1; clone_size: .; cdr3_length: 16; cdr3_nt: TGCGCCAGCAGCCAAGAACGGCTAGCCATCGGCAATGAGCAGTTCTTC; cdr3_aa: CASSQERLAIGNEQFF
v_call: TRBV5-1; d_call: .; j_call: TRBJ2-1; clone_size: .; cdr3_length: 14; cdr3_nt: TGCGCCAGCAGCTTGAATACAGCCACCAATGAGCAGTTCTTC; cdr3_aa: CASSLNTATNEQFF
v_call: TRBV21-1; d_call: .; j_call: TRBJ2-5; clone_size: .; cdr3_length: 14; cdr3_nt: TGTGCCAGCCCGACTAGCGGGATCCAAGAGACCCAGTACTTC; cdr3_aa: CASPTSGIQETQYF
v_call: TRBV6-6; d_call: .; j_call: TRBJ1-5; clone_size: .; cdr3_length: 12; cdr3_nt: TGTGCCGGCCGGAGGGGCAATCAGCCCCAGCATTTT; cdr3_aa: CAGRRGNQPQHF
v_call: TRBV5-1; d_call: .; j_call: TRBJ1-1; clone_size: .; cdr3_length: 13; cdr3_nt: TGCGCCAGCAGCTTGGCCCTCGGTCCTGAAGCTTTCTTT; cdr3_aa: CASSLALGPEAFF
v_call: TRBV6-6; d_call: .; j_call: TRBJ2-7; clone_size: .; cdr3_length: 13; cdr3_nt: TGTGCCAGCAGCTCCCTTACGGGGTTGGAGCAGTACTTC; cdr3_aa: CASSSLTGLEQYF
v_call: TRBV7-8; d_call: .; j_call: TRBJ2-7; clone_size: .; cdr3_length: 11; cdr3_nt: TGTGCCAGCAGCCTCTACTACGAGCAGTACTTC; cdr3_aa: CASSLYYEQYF
v_call: TRBV11-2; d_call: .; j_call: TRBJ2-1; clone_size: .; cdr3_length: 11; cdr3_nt: TGTGCCAGCTCTATTACGAAAGAGCAGTTCTTC; cdr3_aa: CASSITKEQFF
v_call: TRBV9; d_call: TRBD2; j_call: TRBJ2-1; clone_size: .; cdr3_length: 14; cdr3_nt: TGTGCCAGCAGTGGACTAGCGGAGTACAATGAGCAGTTCTTC; cdr3_aa: CASSGLAEYNEQFF
v_call: TRBV19; d_call: .; j_call: TRBJ1-2; clone_size: .; cdr3_length: 15; cdr3_nt: TGTGCCAGTACCCCGCAACGGGGGGCGCGAAATGGCTACACCTTC; cdr3_aa: CASTPQRGARNGYTF
v_call: TRBV19; d_call: .; j_call: TRBJ2-5; clone_size: .; cdr3_length: 12; cdr3_nt: TGTGCCAGTAGTATGCGGCAAGAGACCCAGTACTTC; cdr3_aa: CASSMRQETQYF
v_call: TRBV28; d_call: TRBD1; j_call: TRBJ1-5; clone_size: .; cdr3_length: 13; cdr3_nt: TGTGCCAGCACCGACAGGGTCAATCAGCCCCAGCATTTT; cdr3_aa: CASTDRVNQPQHF
v_call: TRBV28; d_call: .; j_call: TRBJ2-7; clone_size: .; cdr3_length: 12; cdr3_nt: TGTGCCAGCAGTTTCCGGGGATACGAGCAGTACTTC; cdr3_aa: CASSFRGYEQYF
v_call: TRBV3-1/TRBV3-2; d_call: TRBD1; j_call: TRBJ1-2; clone_size: few; cdr3_length: 13; cdr3_nt: TGTGCCAGCAGCCCCACTCGAGGGGGCGGCTACACCTTC; cdr3_aa: CASSPTRGGGYTF
v_call: TRBV4-3; d_call: .; j_call: TRBJ2-2; clone_size: .; cdr3_length: 17; cdr3_nt: TGCGCCAGCAGCCAAGAGGCTAACAGGGGGGGAACCGGGGAGCTGTTTTTT; cdr3_aa: CASSQEANRGGTGELFF
v_call: TRBV2; d_call: TRBD2; j_call: TRBJ2-5; clone_size: .; cdr3_length: 13; cdr3_nt: TGTGCCAGCGTAGCGGGAGCTAGTGAGACCCAGTACTTC; cdr3_aa: CASVAGASETQYF
v_call: TRBV5-1; d_call: .; j_call: TRBJ2-3; clone_size: .; cdr3_length: 15; cdr3_nt: TGCGCCAGCAGCTTGGTGGGAGCTGGCACAGATACGCAGTATTTT; cdr3_aa: CASSLVGAGTDTQYF
v_call: TRBV5-1; d_call: TRBD1; j_call: TRBJ2-5; clone_size: .; cdr3_length: 15; cdr3_nt: TGCGCCAGCAGCGCCTCACCGGGACAGGCGGAGACCCAGTACTTC; cdr3_aa: CASSASPGQAETQYF
v_call: TRBV2; d_call: TRBD1; j_call: TRBJ1-5; clone_size: .; cdr3_length: 15; cdr3_nt: TGTGCCAGCCGGGACAGGGGGTCAAGCGGTCAGCCCCAGCATTTT; cdr3_aa: CASRDRGSSGQPQHF
v_call: TRBV27; d_call: TRBD2; j_call: TRBJ2-7; clone_size: .; cdr3_length: 14; cdr3_nt: TGTGCCAGCCGCAGAGCGGGAGGGCCGGTTGAGCAGTACTTC; cdr3_aa: CASRRAGGPVEQYF
v_call: TRBV5-5; d_call: TRBD2; j_call: TRBJ2-1; clone_size: .; cdr3_length: 14; cdr3_nt: TGTGCCAGCAGCTTGGACCTAGCGGCCGTCGGGCAGTTCTTC; cdr3_aa: CASSLDLAAVGQFF
v_call: TRBV10-1; d_call: TRBD2; j_call: TRBJ2-7; clone_size: .; cdr3_length: 17; cdr3_nt: TGCGCCAGCAGTGAGCCCCCCCTAGCGGGAGGACCCTACGAGCAGTACTTC; cdr3_aa: CASSEPPLAGGPYEQYF
v_call: TRBV5-6; d_call: .; j_call: TRBJ1-1; clone_size: few; cdr3_length: 14; cdr3_nt: TGTGCCAGCAGCCGGGGGGGAGGTCCCACTGAAGCTTTCTTT; cdr3_aa: CASSRGGGPTEAFF
v_call: TRBV28; d_call: .; j_call: TRBJ1-5; clone_size: .; cdr3_length: 13; cdr3_nt: TGTGCCAGCAGTTATCCAGGGGTTCAGCCCCAGCATTTT; cdr3_aa: CASSYPGVQPQHF
v_call: TRBV5-6; d_call: TRBD2; j_call: TRBJ2-5; clone_size: .; cdr3_length: 16; cdr3_nt: TGTGCCAGCAGCTTTAACCGCGGACTAGCCCAAGAGACCCAGTACTTC; cdr3_aa: CASSFNRGLAQETQYF
v_call: TRBV5-8; d_call: .; j_call: TRBJ2-7; clone_size: .; cdr3_length: 14; cdr3_nt: TGTGCCAGCCAACTCGGGAATAAACAACACGAGCAGTACTTC; cdr3_aa: CASQLGNKQHEQYF
v_call: TRBV11-2; d_call: TRBD2; j_call: TRBJ2-5; clone_size: .; cdr3_length: 16; cdr3_nt: TGTGCCAGCAGCTTAGGTGCTAGCGGGAGTCGAGAGACCCAGTACTTC; cdr3_aa: CASSLGASGSRETQYF
v_call: TRBV27; d_call: TRBD1; j_call: TRBJ1-1; clone_size: .; cdr3_length: 15; cdr3_nt: TGTGCCAGCAGTTCGCCCAGGGGGCCGAACACTGAAGCTTTCTTT; cdr3_aa: CASSSPRGPNTEAFF
v_call: TRBV4-1; d_call: TRBD1; j_call: TRBJ1-3; clone_size: .; cdr3_length: 14; cdr3_nt: TGCGCCAGCAGCCAGACAGGGGCCGGAAACACCATATATTTT; cdr3_aa: CASSQTGAGNTIYF
v_call: TRBV7-3; d_call: TRBD1; j_call: TRBJ1-1; clone_size: .; cdr3_length: 12; cdr3_nt: TGTGCCAGCAGCTTAGGAGGGACAGTAGCTTTCTTT; cdr3_aa: CASSLGGTVAFF
v_call: TRBV7-2; d_call: .; j_call: TRBJ1-1; clone_size: .; cdr3_length: 13; cdr3_nt: TGTGCCAGCAGCTTAAGACAGAACACTGAAGCTTTCTTT; cdr3_aa: CASSLRQNTEAFF
v_call: TRBV9; d_call: .; j_call: TRBJ2-3; clone_size: .; cdr3_length: 17; cdr3_nt: TGTGCCAGCAGCGTAAGTGCGGGCCTAGGAGGCACAGATACGCAGTATTTT; cdr3_aa: CASSVSAGLGGTDTQYF
v_call: TRBV20-1; d_call: .; j_call: TRBJ2-7; clone_size: .; cdr3_length: 13; cdr3_nt: TGCAGTGCTAGTAGGAGGTCCGCGCCCGAGCAGTACTTC; cdr3_aa: CSASRRSAPEQYF
v_call: TRBV9; d_call: .; j_call: TRBJ2-1; clone_size: .; cdr3_length: 15; cdr3_nt: TGTGCCAGCACCACAGGGCCCCTCTCCTACAATGAGCAGTTCTTC; cdr3_aa: CASTTGPLSYNEQFF
v_call: TRBV10-1; d_call: TRBD2; j_call: TRBJ2-7; clone_size: .; cdr3_length: 16; cdr3_nt: TGCGCCAGCAGTGGAGGGCCCCCCGGGACTAGCGACGAGCAGTACTTC; cdr3_aa: CASSGGPPGTSDEQYF